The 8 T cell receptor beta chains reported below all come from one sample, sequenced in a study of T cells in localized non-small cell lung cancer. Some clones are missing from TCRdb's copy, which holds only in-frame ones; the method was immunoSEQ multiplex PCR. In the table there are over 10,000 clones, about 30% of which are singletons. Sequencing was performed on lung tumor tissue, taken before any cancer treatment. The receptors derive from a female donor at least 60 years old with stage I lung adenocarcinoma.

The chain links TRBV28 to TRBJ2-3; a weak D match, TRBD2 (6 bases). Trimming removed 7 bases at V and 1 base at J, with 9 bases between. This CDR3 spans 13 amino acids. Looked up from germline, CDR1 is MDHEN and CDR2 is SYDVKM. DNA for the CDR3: TGTGCCAGCACCCCGGGAGGCACAGATACGCAGTATTTT. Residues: CASTPGGTDTQYF.

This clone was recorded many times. The CDR3 coding sequence is TGTGCCAGCAGTGAAGGGGGTCTCTCCTACGAGCAGTACTTC. Amino acids: CASSEGGLSYEQYF. The V and J genes are TRBV9 and TRBJ2-7; possibly TRBD1 for D (6 bases). In germline, CDR1 is SGDLS, CDR2 YYNGEE. Trimming shortened V by 5 bases and J by 0 bases, and 12 bases separated the two germline ends. The CDR3 spans 14 residues.

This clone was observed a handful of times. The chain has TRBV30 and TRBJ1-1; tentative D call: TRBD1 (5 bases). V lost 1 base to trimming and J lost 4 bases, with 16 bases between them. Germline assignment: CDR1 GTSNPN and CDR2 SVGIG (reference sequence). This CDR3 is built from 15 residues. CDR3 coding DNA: TGTGCCTGGAGTGAGGATCGAGCAGGGAGCACTGAAGCTTTCTTT. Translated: CAWSEDRAGSTEAFF.

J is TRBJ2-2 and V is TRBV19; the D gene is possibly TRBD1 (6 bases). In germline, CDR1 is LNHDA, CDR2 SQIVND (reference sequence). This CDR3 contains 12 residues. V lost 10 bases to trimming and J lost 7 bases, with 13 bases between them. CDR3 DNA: TGTGCCACCCCGGACAGCAACGGGGAGCTGTTTTTT. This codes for CATPDSNGELFF.

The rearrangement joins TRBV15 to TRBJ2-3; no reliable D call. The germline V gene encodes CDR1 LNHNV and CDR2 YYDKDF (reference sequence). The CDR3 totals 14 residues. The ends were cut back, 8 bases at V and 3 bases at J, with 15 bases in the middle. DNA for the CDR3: TGTGCCACCCTTGACCTCCCGAGGACAGATACGCAGTATTTT. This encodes CATLDLPRTDTQYF.

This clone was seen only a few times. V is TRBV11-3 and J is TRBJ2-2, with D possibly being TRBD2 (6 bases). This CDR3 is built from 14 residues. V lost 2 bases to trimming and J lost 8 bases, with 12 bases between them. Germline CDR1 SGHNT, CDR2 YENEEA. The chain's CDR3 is CASSLNAGGGELFF. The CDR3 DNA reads TGTGCCAGCAGCTTAAATGCCGGGGGAGGGGAGCTGTTTTTT. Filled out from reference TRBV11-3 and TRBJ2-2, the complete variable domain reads EAGVVQSPRYKIIEKKQPVAFWCNPISGHNTLYWYLQNLGQGPELLIRYENEEAVDDSQLPKDRFSAERLKGVDSTLKIQPAELGDSAVYLCASSLNAGGGELFFGEGSRLTVL.

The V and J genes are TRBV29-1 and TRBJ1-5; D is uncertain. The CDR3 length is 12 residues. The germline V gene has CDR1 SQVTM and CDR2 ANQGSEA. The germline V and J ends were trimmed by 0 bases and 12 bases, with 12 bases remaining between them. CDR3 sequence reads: CSVEDHTAIQHF. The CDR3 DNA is TGCAGCGTTGAAGATCATACGGCCATCCAGCATTTT.

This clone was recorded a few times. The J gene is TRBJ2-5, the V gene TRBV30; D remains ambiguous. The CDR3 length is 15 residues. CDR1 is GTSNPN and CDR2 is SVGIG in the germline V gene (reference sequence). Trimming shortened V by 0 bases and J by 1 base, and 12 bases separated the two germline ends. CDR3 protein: CAWSVLGGVQETQYF. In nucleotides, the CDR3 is TGTGCCTGGAGTGTTCTCGGCGGAGTCCAAGAGACCCAGTACTTC.